This T cell receptor beta chain was found in a study of CD8 T cells in Susac syndrome. RNA in amounts of about 0.5 to 1 ug was reverse transcribed with random hexamers. TCRdb re-derived calls from the immunoSEQ multiplex PCR reads in MiXCR, one entry per CDR3 protein. The sample has 2,000 to 3,000 distinct CDR3 sequences; about three quarters are singletons. Staining for CD27 and CD45RA delineated memory subsets for TEMRA sorting. In this sample, this clonotype turned up a few times. This CDR3 is built from 14 residues. V trimming: 4 bases; J trimming: 5 bases; junction bases outside the gene matches: 5. CDR1 is MGHRA and CDR2 is YSYEKL in the germline V gene.

The material sequenced was CD8+ TEMRA cells from PBMCs. The subset: FACS-sorted terminally differentiated effector memory CD8+ T cells re-expressing CD45RA (CD8+ TEMRA). This TCR came from a human donor with Susac syndrome. The V gene is TRBV4-1, the J gene TRBJ2-3, with 8 bases matching TRBD2. Here the CDR3 DNA reads TGCGCCAGCAGCCCCCAGCGGGAGCGAGATACGCAGTATTTT. This sequence encodes CASSPQRERDTQYF.